These 13 T cell receptor beta chains were sequenced from one sample in a study of blood T cell repertoires in COVID-19. Some clones are missing from TCRdb's copy, which holds only in-frame ones; the method was immunoSEQ multiplex PCR. The sample consists of 200,000 or so clones, about 80% of them appearing once. Sequencing was performed on peripheral blood. These receptors originate from a woman in her 30s who had recovered from COVID-19.

The CDR3 nucleotides are TGTGCCAGCAGTTCTCCGGCGGATCCAATAAAGACCCAGTACTTC. It encodes CASSSPADPIKTQYF. The chain couples TRBV27 to TRBJ2-5; the D is unclear. Trimming cost V 4 bases and J 6 bases, with 18 bases left between them. This CDR3 comprises 15 residues. Germline assignment: CDR1 MNHEY and CDR2 SMNVEV (reference sequence).

V and J are TRBV7-9 and TRBJ2-2; TRBD2 aligns across 9 bases. V gave up 1 base and J gave up 6 bases; unmatched junction bases: 9. Germline lookup yields CDR1 SEHNR and CDR2 FQNEAQ (reference sequence). The CDR3 length is 17 residues. CDR3 loop: CASSLGVAGGPAGELFF. The CDR3, as DNA: TGTGCCAGCAGCTTAGGGGTCGCGGGAGGGCCCGCCGGGGAGCTGTTTTTT.

The gene calls are TRBV18 and TRBJ2-1; 11 bases agree with TRBD2. Germline V gene data show CDR1 as KGHSH and CDR2 as LQKENI. The V and J ends lost 4 bases and 6 bases, in that order; junction bases with no gene match: 8. This CDR3 is 16 amino acids long. CDR3 sequence: CASSQTSGTAGNEQFF. CDR3 DNA sequence: TGTGCCAGCTCACAGACTAGCGGGACGGCGGGCAATGAGCAGTTCTTC.

This clone was recorded only once. The V and J genes are TRBV9 and TRBJ2-3, with D possibly TRBD2 on 7 matching bases. Germline V gives CDR1 SGDLS, CDR2 YYNGEE. V shed 3 bases and J shed 1 base, with 15 bases lying between them. The CDR3 has 16 amino acids. CDR3 protein: CASSASTGGGTDTQYF. The DNA of the CDR3 is TGTGCCAGCAGCGCTTCGACGGGGGGCGGCACAGATACGCAGTATTTT.

In DNA, the CDR3 is TGCGCCAGCAGCGACCCACGGAGCTATGGCTACACCTTC. This codes for CASSDPRSYGYTF. This chain joins TRBV5-1 and TRBJ1-2; D unresolved. V dropped 4 bases and J dropped 4 bases, with 11 bases sitting between them. Germline loops: CDR1 SGHRS, CDR2 YFSETQ. The length of the CDR3 is 13 residues. Supplemented by reference TRBV5-1 and TRBJ1-2, the full variable domain reads KAGVTQTPRYLIKTRGQQVTLSCSPISGHRSVSWYQQTPGQGLQFLFEYFSETQRNKGNFPGRFSGRQFSNSRSEMNVSTLELGDSALYLCASSDPRSYGYTFGSGTRLTVV.

In this sample, this clone turned up once. The genes are TRBV28 and TRBJ1-2, with D maybe TRBD1 (6 bases). The V and J ends lost 4 bases and 4 bases respectively, with 10 bases between them. Germline V CDR1 and CDR2: MDHEN, SYDVKM. The CDR3 extends over 13 amino acids. The CDR3 here is CASSSGTTYGYTF. Written as DNA, the CDR3 is TGTGCCAGCAGTTCCGGGACAACCTATGGCTACACCTTC.

V usage is TRBV7-9 and J usage is TRBJ2-1, with 8 bases that match TRBD1. Germline V CDR1 and CDR2: SEHNR, FQNEAQ (reference sequence). The CDR3 is 12 residues long. V shed 3 bases and J 10 bases; nucleotides not matched to a gene: 2. CDR3 sequence reads: CASSLGTGEQFF. CDR3 DNA: TGTGCCAGCAGCTTGGGGACAGGAGAGCAGTTCTTC.

The chain links TRBV11-2 to TRBJ2-5; 10 bases fit TRBD2. Germline CDR1 and CDR2: SGHAT and FQNNGV. V was pared by 1 base and J by 5 bases, with 4 bases of the junction left unmatched. This CDR3 has 15 amino acids. The CDR3 sequence is CASSLVLAGAETQYF. CDR3 in DNA: TGTGCCAGCAGCTTAGTCCTAGCGGGAGCTGAGACCCAGTACTTC.

This chain connects TRBV2 to TRBJ2-5, with TRBD1 matching over 9 bases. The length of the CDR3 is 17 residues. The germline gives CDR1 SNHLY, CDR2 FYNNEI. The junction had 12 bases not matched to a gene; V was cut back by 5 bases and J by 2 bases. The CDR3 loop reads CASSPGQGWRAQETQYF. The CDR3 DNA reads TGTGCCAGCAGTCCGGGACAGGGATGGAGAGCTCAAGAGACCCAGTACTTC.

The chain is built from TRBV6-5 and TRBJ1-2; 9 bases map to TRBD1. The CDR3 runs to 16 residues. J was trimmed by 7 bases and V by 3 bases; bases with no gene match: 12. Looked up from germline, CDR1 is MNHEY and CDR2 is SVGAGI. Written as DNA, the CDR3 is TGTGCCAGCAGTTATGCACAGGGGGCAGGGTTAGGTGGCTACACCTTC. The encoded protein is CASSYAQGAGLGGYTF.

This chain uses TRBV6-4 with TRBJ2-3, with TRBD1 identical over 9 bases. The germline CDR1 and CDR2 sequences are MRHNA and SNTAGT. The CDR3 runs to 15 residues. Trimming removed 11 bases from V and 2 bases from J; junction bases left unmatched: 11. The chain's CDR3 is CARSPRDRVTDTQYF. CDR3 nucleotides: TGTGCCCGTTCTCCGAGGGACAGGGTCACAGATACGCAGTATTTT.

By sample share, this clone is medium-sized. This same CDR3 is encoded by further DNA sequences in the sample. The V gene is TRBV29-1, the J gene TRBJ1-4, with 8 bases identical to TRBD1. The V gene's germline CDR1 is SQVTM and CDR2 ANQGSEA. The J segment lost 8 bases and the V segment lost 4 bases, leaving 9 bases of the junction unmatched. The CDR3 is made up of 14 amino acids. The CDR3 is CSVVPQGAGEKLFF. The CDR3 DNA sequence: TGCAGCGTTGTCCCTCAGGGGGCTGGGGAAAAACTGTTTTTT.

V and J are TRBV7-3 and TRBJ2-7; TRBD2 agrees at 12 bases. The CDR3 covers 13 residues. Unmatched junction bases numbered 3, after V lost 5 bases and J lost 7 bases. Germline-derived CDR1 and CDR2 are SGHTA and FQGTGA. The CDR3 DNA sequence: TGTGCCAGCAGCCCGGGGACTAGCGGGGAGCAGTACTTC. Amino acids: CASSPGTSGEQYF.